The 19 T cell receptor beta chains below were found in one sample sequenced in a study of cytomegalovirus exposure and HLA in healthy donors. In the PCR, 60 Vbeta and 13 Jbeta primers were used. Method: immunoSEQ multiplex PCR; TCRdb's copy keeps in-frame clones and lacks some. The sample records about 270,000 clones, under 80% being singletons. The specimen sequenced was PBMCs. These receptors were collected from a female donor in good health and CMV-seronegative.

The V gene is TRBV19, the J gene TRBJ2-3; 9 positions match TRBD2. The trim removed 3 bases at V and 5 bases at J, leaving 3 bases unmatched. Germline V gives CDR1 LNHDA, CDR2 SQIVND (reference sequence). This CDR3 comprises 14 residues. The CDR3 nucleotides read TGTGCCAGTAGTATCGGTAGCGGGAGAGATACGCAGTATTTT. Amino acids: CASSIGSGRDTQYF.

This clone came up a few times. The chain employs TRBV4-1 and TRBJ1-2; possible D gene TRBD1, 6 bases. Germline-derived CDR1 and CDR2 are MGHRA and YSYEKL. The CDR3 totals 14 residues. Between the trimmed V and J ends, which lost 4 bases and 8 bases, there was a span of 17 bases. This CDR3 reads CASSPRGGRRGYTF. For the CDR3, the DNA is TGCGCCAGCAGCCCTAGGGGGGGGCGAAGGGGCTACACCTTC.

The V call is TRBV5-8, the J call TRBJ2-5, with D possibly TRBD1 on 6 matching bases. This CDR3 is built from 14 residues. Germline V gives CDR1 SGHTS, CDR2 YDEGEE. Trimming took 2 bases from V and 1 from J, leaving 9 bases between them. The CDR3 bases are TGTGCCAGCAGCTTACAGGGTATCCAAGAGACCCAGTACTTC. Protein sequence: CASSLQGIQETQYF.

The V call is TRBV21-1, the J call TRBJ2-1; the table gives TRBD2 as D, unverified against the DNA. TRBV21-1 is listed as a pseudogene. This CDR3 is 19 amino acids long. The CDR3 spells CASSPTVQAGVGPNNEQFF. Written as DNA, the CDR3 is TGTGCCAGCAGCCCTACGGTACAAGCGGGAGTTGGGCCCAACAATGAGCAGTTCTTC.

This clone has a handful of counts. V usage is TRBV7-2 and J usage is TRBJ2-7; 10 bases match TRBD2. Germline CDR1 SGHTA, CDR2 FQGNSA. V was pared by 5 bases and J by 6 bases, with 7 bases of the junction left unmatched. This CDR3 contains 14 residues. The CDR3 DNA reads TGTGCCAGCAGCGCCCTAGCGGGAGTTGTCGAGCAGTACTTC. Translating gives CASSALAGVVEQYF.

The CDR3 protein is CASSFDSYEQYF. The CDR3 coding sequence is TGCGCCAGCAGCTTCGACAGCTACGAGCAGTACTTC. This chain uses TRBV5-1 with TRBJ2-7, with a tentative D call TRBD1 (5 bases). The CDR3 sequence is 12 residues long. Germline CDR1 SGHRS, CDR2 YFSETQ. V was pared by 2 bases and J by 3 bases, with 6 bases between. Combining the CDR3 with reference TRBV5-1 and TRBJ2-7 gives the whole variable domain KAGVTQTPRYLIKTRGQQVTLSCSPISGHRSVSWYQQTPGQGLQFLFEYFSETQRNKGNFPGRFSGRQFSNSRSEMNVSTLELGDSALYLCASSFDSYEQYFGPGTRLTVT.

The V gene is TRBV7-9, the J gene TRBJ2-7; TRBD1 might be the D (6 bases). Trimming removed 4 bases from V and 3 bases from J, with 10 bases in between. CDR1 and CDR2 (germline): SEHNR, FQNEAQ (reference sequence). There are 13 residues in the CDR3. The CDR3 protein is CASSSTDSYEQYF. In nucleotides, the CDR3 is TGTGCCAGCAGCTCGACGGACAGCTACGAGCAGTACTTC.

This chain uses TRBV5-1 with TRBJ2-7; D is perhaps TRBD2 (5 bases). The V gene lost 5 bases and the J gene lost 7 bases, with 19 bases spanning the gap. The germline V gene encodes CDR1 SGHRS and CDR2 YFSETQ. The CDR3 is 14 residues long. CDR3 in DNA: TGCGCCAGCAGTGAGAAGCCCTCGACGGGAGAGCAGTACTTC. Encoded protein: CASSEKPSTGEQYF.

The rearrangement links TRBV25-1 to TRBJ2-2; 7 positions agree with TRBD2. J was trimmed by 2 bases and V by 4 bases; bases with no gene match: 10. The CDR3 contains 17 residues. The V gene's germline CDR1 is MGHDK and CDR2 SYGVNS. The CDR3 protein is CASSAGRGRGNTGELFF. CDR3 nucleotide sequence: TGTGCCAGCAGTGCGGGACGGGGGAGGGGCAACACCGGGGAGCTGTTTTTT.

The CDR3 reads CASRGGEGGKTEAFF. The CDR3, as DNA: TGTGCCAGTAGAGGGGGGGAAGGAGGAAAAACTGAAGCTTTCTTT. The chain carries TRBV19 and TRBJ1-1; possible D gene TRBD1, 6 bases. V dropped 6 bases and J dropped 5 bases, with 19 bases sitting between them. Germline loops: CDR1 LNHDA, CDR2 SQIVND (reference sequence). The CDR3 runs to 15 residues.

This chain links TRBV4-1 with TRBJ2-7, with TRBD1 as a possible D gene (5 bases). Per the germline V gene, CDR1 is MGHRA and CDR2 is YSYEKL. V lost 4 bases, J lost 3 bases, and 19 bases lay in between. The CDR3 has 16 residues. The CDR3 DNA follows: TGCGCCAGCAGCCGACCCACAGGTAGTTCGGACTACGAGCAGTACTTC. Amino acids: CASSRPTGSSDYEQYF.

This clone was counted only a few times. The rearrangement links TRBV4-1 to TRBJ2-3; D is uncertain. V lost 1 base, J lost 2 bases, and 13 bases lay in between. CDR1 and CDR2 (germline): MGHRA, YSYEKL. This CDR3 has 16 residues. The CDR3 loop reads CASSQGYAEPTDTQYF. The CDR3 nucleotides are TGCGCCAGCAGCCAAGGGTATGCGGAGCCCACAGATACGCAGTATTTT.

A few counts support this clone. The chain is built from TRBV18 and TRBJ2-7, with 7 bases lining up with TRBD2. The CDR3 loop spans 13 amino acids. The V gene end was trimmed by 6 bases and the J gene end by 5 bases; junction bases not matched to a gene: 7. Germline V gene lookup returns CDR1 KGHSH and CDR2 LQKENI. The CDR3 is CASSPGRENEQYF. In DNA form, the CDR3 reads TGTGCCAGCTCCCCGGGGAGGGAGAACGAGCAGTACTTC. Together with reference TRBV18 and TRBJ2-7, the CDR3 gives the full variable domain: NAGVMQNPRHLVRRRGQEARLRCSPMKGHSHVYWYRQLPEEGLKFMVYLQKENIIDESGMPKERFSAEFPKEGPSILRIQQVVRGDSAAYFCASSPGRENEQYFGPGTRLTVT.

This clone was observed a few times. The chain is built from TRBV19 and TRBJ1-5; a weak D match, TRBD1 (5 bases). This CDR3 has 15 residues. V shed 3 bases and J shed 5 bases, with 14 bases lying between them. The germline V gene has CDR1 LNHDA and CDR2 SQIVND (reference sequence). The DNA for the CDR3 is TGTGCCAGTAGTATCCGGACAAGGGCCGATCAGCCCCAGCATTTT. Translated, it gives CASSIRTRADQPQHF.

This clone occurred once. J is TRBJ2-7 and V is TRBV28, with 7 positions matching TRBD2. Germline lookup yields CDR1 MDHEN and CDR2 SYDVKM. Germline trimming cut 3 bases from V and 6 bases from J; bases unmatched to any gene: 8. The CDR3 has 14 residues. CDR3 amino acids: CASSFAGEFGEQYF. DNA for the CDR3: TGTGCCAGCAGTTTCGCGGGAGAGTTTGGCGAGCAGTACTTC.

V usage is TRBV2 and J usage is TRBJ1-2, with D unclear. There are 12 residues in the CDR3. Between the trimmed V and J ends, which lost 3 bases and 8 bases, there was a span of 10 bases. Germline-derived CDR1 and CDR2 are SNHLY and FYNNEI. CDR3 region: CASSERSVGYTF. CDR3 bases: TGTGCCAGCAGTGAGAGGTCGGTCGGCTACACCTTC.

This clone turned up a few times. This chain connects TRBV2 to TRBJ2-6, with D perhaps TRBD1 (6 bases). The CDR3 is 14 amino acids. Per germline, CDR1 SNHLY and CDR2 FYNNEI. The CDR3, as DNA: TGTACGTCAGGGGCGGAGTCTGGGGCCAACGTCCTGACTTTC. Translated, it gives CTSGAESGANVLTF. The whole variable domain, remainder taken from reference TRBV2 and TRBJ2-6, is EPEVTQTPSHQVTQMGQEVILRCVPISNHLYFYWYRQILGQKVEFLVSFYNNEISEKSEIFDDQFSVERPDGSNFTLKIRSTKLEDSAMYFCTSGAESGANVLTFGAGSRLTVL.

V gene TRBV7-9 combines with J gene TRBJ2-3, with TRBD1 matching 9 bases. Germline CDR1 is SEHNR and CDR2 is FQNEAQ (reference sequence). CDR3 length: 19 residues. Germline trimming cut 2 bases from V and 3 bases from J; bases unmatched to any gene: 15. The CDR3 loop reads CASSLIRAWGTGLTDTQYF. For the CDR3, the DNA is TGTGCCAGCAGCTTAATAAGAGCTTGGGGGACAGGGTTAACAGATACGCAGTATTTT.

DNA for the CDR3: TGTGCCAGCACCAGAGGGCCGAACACCGGGGAGCTGTTTTTT. Translation: CASTRGPNTGELFF. The chain uses TRBV7-9 and TRBJ2-2; the D gene is possibly TRBD2 (5 bases). The CDR3 spans 14 residues. CDR1 is SEHNR, CDR2 FQNEAQ, per germline (reference sequence). Trimming took 7 bases from V and 0 from J, leaving 9 bases between them.